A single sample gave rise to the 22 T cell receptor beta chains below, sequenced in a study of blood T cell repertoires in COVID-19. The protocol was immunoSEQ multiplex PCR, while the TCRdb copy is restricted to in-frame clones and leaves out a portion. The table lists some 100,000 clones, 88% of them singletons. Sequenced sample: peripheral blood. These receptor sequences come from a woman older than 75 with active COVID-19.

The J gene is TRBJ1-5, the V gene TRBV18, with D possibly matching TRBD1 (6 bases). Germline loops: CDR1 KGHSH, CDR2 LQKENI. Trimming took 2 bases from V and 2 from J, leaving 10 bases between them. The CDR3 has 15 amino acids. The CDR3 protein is CASSPDRWGNQPQHF. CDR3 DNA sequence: TGTGCCAGCTCACCAGACAGGTGGGGCAATCAGCCCCAGCATTTT.

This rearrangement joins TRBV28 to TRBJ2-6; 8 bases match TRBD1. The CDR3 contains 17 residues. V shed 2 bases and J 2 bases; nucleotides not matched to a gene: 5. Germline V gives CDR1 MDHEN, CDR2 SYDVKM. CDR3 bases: TGTGCCAGCAGTTTACCCCGGACAGGGACTGGGGCCAACGTCCTGACTTTC. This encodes CASSLPRTGTGANVLTF.

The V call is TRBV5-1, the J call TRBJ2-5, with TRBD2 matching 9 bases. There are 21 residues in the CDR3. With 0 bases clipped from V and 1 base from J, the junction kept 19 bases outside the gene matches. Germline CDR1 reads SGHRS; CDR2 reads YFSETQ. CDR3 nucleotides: TGCGCCAGCAGCTTGGTCGGTAGCGGGAGTCTTGGTGGGGGGTTCCAAGAGACCCAGTACTTC. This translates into CASSLVGSGSLGGGFQETQYF. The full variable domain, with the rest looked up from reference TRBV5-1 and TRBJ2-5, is KAGVTQTPRYLIKTRGQQVTLSCSPISGHRSVSWYQQTPGQGLQFLFEYFSETQRNKGNFPGRFSGRQFSNSRSEMNVSTLELGDSALYLCASSLVGSGSLGGGFQETQYFGPGTRLLVL.

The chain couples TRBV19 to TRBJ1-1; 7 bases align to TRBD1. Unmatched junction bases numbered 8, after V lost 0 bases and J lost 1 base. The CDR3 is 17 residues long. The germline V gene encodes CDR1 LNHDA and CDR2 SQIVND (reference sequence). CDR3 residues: CASSIDPPTGTNTEAFF. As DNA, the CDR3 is TGTGCCAGTAGTATAGATCCCCCGACAGGGACGAACACTGAAGCTTTCTTT.

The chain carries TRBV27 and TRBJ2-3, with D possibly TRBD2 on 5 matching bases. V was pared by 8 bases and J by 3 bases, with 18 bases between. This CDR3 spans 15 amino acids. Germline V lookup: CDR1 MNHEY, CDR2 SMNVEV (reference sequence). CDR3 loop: CASRTYVGGTDTQYF. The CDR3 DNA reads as TGTGCCAGCCGGACGTACGTGGGCGGGACAGATACGCAGTATTTT.

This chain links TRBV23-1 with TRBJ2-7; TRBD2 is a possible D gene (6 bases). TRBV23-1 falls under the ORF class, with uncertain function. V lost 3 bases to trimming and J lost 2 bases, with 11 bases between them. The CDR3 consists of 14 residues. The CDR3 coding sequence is TGCGCCAGCAGTCATGCGGGATACCCCTACGAGCAGTACTTC. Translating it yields CASSHAGYPYEQYF.

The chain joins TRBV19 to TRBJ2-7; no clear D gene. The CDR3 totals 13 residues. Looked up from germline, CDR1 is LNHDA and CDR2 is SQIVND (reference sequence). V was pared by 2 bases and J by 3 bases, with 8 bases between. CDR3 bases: TGTGCCAGTAGTATAAAGCTAGTCTACGAGCAGTACTTC. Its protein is CASSIKLVYEQYF. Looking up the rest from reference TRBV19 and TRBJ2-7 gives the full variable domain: DGGITQSPKYLFRKEGQNVTLSCEQNLNHDAMYWYRQDPGQGLRLIYYSQIVNDFQKGDIAEGYSVSREKKESFPLTVTSAQKNPTAFYLCASSIKLVYEQYFGPGTRLTVT.

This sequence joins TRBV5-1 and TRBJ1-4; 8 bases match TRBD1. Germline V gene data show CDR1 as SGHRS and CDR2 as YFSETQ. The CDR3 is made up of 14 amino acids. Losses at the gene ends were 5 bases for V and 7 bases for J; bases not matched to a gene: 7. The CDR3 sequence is CASSTTGDGEKLFF. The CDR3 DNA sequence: TGCGCCAGCAGTACGACAGGGGACGGTGAAAAACTGTTTTTT.

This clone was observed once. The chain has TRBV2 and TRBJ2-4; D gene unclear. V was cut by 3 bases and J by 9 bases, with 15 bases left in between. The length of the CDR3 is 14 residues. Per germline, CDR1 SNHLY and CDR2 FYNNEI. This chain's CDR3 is CASSETSGSGIQYF. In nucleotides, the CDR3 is TGTGCCAGCAGTGAGACCTCCGGGTCGGGCATTCAGTACTTC.

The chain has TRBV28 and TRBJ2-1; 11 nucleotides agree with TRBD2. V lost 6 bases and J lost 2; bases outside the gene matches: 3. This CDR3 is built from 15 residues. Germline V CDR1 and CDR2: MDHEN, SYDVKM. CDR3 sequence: CASRGSGRAYNEQFF. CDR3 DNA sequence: TGTGCCAGCAGGGGTAGCGGGAGGGCCTACAATGAGCAGTTCTTC.

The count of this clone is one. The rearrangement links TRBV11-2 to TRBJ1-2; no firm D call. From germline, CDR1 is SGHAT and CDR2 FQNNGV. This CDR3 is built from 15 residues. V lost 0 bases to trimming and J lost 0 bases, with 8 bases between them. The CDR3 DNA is TGTGCCAGCAGCTTAGATCCCGGAGCTAACTATGGCTACACCTTC. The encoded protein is CASSLDPGANYGYTF.

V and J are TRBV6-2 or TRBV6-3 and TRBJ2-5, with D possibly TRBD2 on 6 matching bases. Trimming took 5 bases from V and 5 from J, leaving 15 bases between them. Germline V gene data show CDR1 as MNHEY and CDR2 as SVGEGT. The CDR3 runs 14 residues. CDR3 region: CASSLPGARETQYF. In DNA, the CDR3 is TGTGCCAGCAGTCTACCGGGAGCTCGGGAGACCCAGTACTTC.

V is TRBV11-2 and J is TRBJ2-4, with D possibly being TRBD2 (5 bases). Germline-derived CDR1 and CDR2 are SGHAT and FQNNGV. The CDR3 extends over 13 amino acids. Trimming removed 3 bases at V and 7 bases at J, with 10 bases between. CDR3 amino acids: CASSFASGNIQYF. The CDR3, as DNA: TGTGCCAGCAGCTTCGCCTCGGGGAACATTCAGTACTTC.

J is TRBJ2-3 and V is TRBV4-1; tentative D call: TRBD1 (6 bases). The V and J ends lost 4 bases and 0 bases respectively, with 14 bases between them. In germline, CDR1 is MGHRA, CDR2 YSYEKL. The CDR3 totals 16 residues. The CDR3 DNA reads TGCGCCAGCAGCCCCTTTTCAAGGGGGAGCACAGATACGCAGTATTTT. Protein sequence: CASSPFSRGSTDTQYF.

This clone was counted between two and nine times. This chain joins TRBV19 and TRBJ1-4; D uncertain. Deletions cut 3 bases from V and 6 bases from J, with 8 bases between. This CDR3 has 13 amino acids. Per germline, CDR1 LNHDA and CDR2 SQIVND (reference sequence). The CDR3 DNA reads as TGTGCCAGTAGTATCCAGCGGGATGAAAAACTGTTTTTT. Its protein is CASSIQRDEKLFF.

This chain's CDR3 is CASSPPTGAEETQYF. CDR3 DNA sequence: TGTGCCAGCAGTCCCCCGACAGGGGCGGAAGAGACCCAGTACTTC. J is TRBJ2-5 and V is TRBV6-4; 8 nucleotides line up with TRBD1. The germline V gene encodes CDR1 MRHNA and CDR2 SNTAGT. The CDR3 has 15 residues. J was trimmed by 3 bases and V by 5 bases; bases with no gene match: 8.

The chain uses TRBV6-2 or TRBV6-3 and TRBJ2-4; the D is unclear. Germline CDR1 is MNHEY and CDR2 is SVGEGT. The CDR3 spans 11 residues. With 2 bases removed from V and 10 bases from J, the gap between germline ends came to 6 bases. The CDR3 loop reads CASSYGLIQYF. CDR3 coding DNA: TGTGCCAGCAGTTACGGGCTAATTCAGTACTTC.

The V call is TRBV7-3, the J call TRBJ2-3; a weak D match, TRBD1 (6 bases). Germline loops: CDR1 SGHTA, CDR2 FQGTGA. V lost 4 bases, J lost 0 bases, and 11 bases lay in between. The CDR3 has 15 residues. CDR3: CASSSDRWSTDTQYF. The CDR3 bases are TGTGCCAGCAGCTCCGACAGGTGGAGCACAGATACGCAGTATTTT.

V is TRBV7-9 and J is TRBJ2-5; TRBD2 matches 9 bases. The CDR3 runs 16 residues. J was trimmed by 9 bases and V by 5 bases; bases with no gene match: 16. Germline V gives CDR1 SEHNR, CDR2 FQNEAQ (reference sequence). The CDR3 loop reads CASSPPAGGGPAPQYF. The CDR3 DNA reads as TGTGCCAGCAGCCCCCCAGCGGGAGGAGGCCCGGCCCCCCAGTACTTC.

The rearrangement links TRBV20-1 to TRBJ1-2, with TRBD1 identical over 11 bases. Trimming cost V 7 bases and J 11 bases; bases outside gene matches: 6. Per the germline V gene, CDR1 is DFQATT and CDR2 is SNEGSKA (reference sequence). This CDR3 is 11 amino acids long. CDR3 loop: CSVRTGGGYTF. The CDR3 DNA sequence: TGCAGTGTCCGGACAGGGGGCGGGTACACCTTC.

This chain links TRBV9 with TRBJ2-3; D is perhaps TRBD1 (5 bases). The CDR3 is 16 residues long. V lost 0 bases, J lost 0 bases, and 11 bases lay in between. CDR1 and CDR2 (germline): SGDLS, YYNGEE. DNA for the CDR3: TGTGCCAGCAGCGTAGCCGGACACCTAAGCACAGATACGCAGTATTTT. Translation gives CASSVAGHLSTDTQYF.

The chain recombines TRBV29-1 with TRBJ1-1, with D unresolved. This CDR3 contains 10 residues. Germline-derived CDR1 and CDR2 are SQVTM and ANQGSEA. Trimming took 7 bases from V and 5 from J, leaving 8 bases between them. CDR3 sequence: CSATGTEAFF. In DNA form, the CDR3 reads TGCAGCGCCACGGGGACTGAAGCTTTCTTT.